A selection of T cell receptor beta chains follows, all from one sample in a study of CDR3 diversity in severe acne. From the PCR reads, TCRdb called clonotypes with MiXCR, one entry per CDR3 protein. Found here are over 90,000 distinct CDR3 sequences, roughly half of them singletons; the top ten hold approximately 13%. Sequenced sample: blood. The origin of the receptors is a male donor with acne. Each CDR3 is given with its conserved first and last residue. Size tells how often a clone was seen (once, few, many) or the class of an expanded clone, and some rows leave it out.

j_call clone_size v_call cdr3_length cdr3_aa
TRBJ2-1 many TRBV20-1 14 CSAQAGGQVNEQFF
TRBJ2-3 - TRBV29-1 16 CSVLGASGSLSDTQYF
TRBJ1-3 medium-sized TRBV10-3 12 CAISDSKNTIYF
TRBJ2-1 - TRBV28 15 CASRGGGSSYNEQFF
TRBJ1-6 many TRBV12-3/TRBV12-4 14 CASTPGQGNSPLHF
TRBJ2-7 - TRBV7-6 16 CASSLEAGGVAYEQYF
TRBJ1-3 many TRBV7-9 13 CASSLRQGNTIYF
TRBJ2-6 - TRBV11-1 20 CASSFIGVAVSESGANVLTF
TRBJ2-5 many TRBV24-1 15 CATSDSSGRKETQYF
TRBJ1-5 many TRBV6-1 13 CASSGQGHQPQHF
TRBJ2-7 - TRBV10-3 14 CASSRATARNEQYF
TRBJ1-3 - TRBV10-3 16 CAISESGGRSGNTIYF
TRBJ1-1 - TRBV2 13 CASTGQGDTEAFF
TRBJ2-7 - TRBV7-2 15 CASSLGSASYNEQYF
TRBJ2-1 - TRBV4-2 17 CASSQPEGLAGYNEQFF
TRBJ2-5 once TRBV6-5 15 CASSSRGYGLETQYF
TRBJ1-2 - TRBV7-9 15 CASTLSGDSNYGYTF
TRBJ2-3 many TRBV7-3 15 CASALEPRFTDTQYF
TRBJ1-3 - TRBV18 18 CASSPLRSGGPAGNTIYF
TRBJ2-3 - TRBV20-1 14 CSAHGLWTVDTQYF
TRBJ2-7 once TRBV10-3 17 CAIARQGAGGSSYEQYF
TRBJ2-1 many TRBV5-1 11 CASSLGGEQFF
TRBJ2-7 - TRBV27 12 CASKKGFDEQYF
TRBJ1-1 - TRBV20-1 17 CSARDGARGLGGTEAFF
TRBJ2-7 - TRBV25-1 15 CASSAGGMAFYEQYF
TRBJ2-1 - TRBV6-1 15 CASTPSYPSYNEQFF
TRBJ2-7 - TRBV20-1 13 CSAPNGGAQEQYF
TRBJ2-3 many TRBV6-5 15 CASTQRGAPTDTQYF
TRBJ2-3 - TRBV27 15 CASSFLLAGLDTQYF
TRBJ2-7 - TRBV7-8 11 CASRQVNEQYF
TRBJ2-2 - TRBV11-2 17 CASSFQEGQSNTGELFF
TRBJ1-2 medium-sized TRBV7-8 15 CASSLEGGRAYGYTF
TRBJ2-2 few TRBV4-3 15 CASSQDPAYTGELFF
TRBJ1-3 many TRBV29-1 16 CSVDEGTGFSGNTIYF
TRBJ1-3 - TRBV12-3/TRBV12-4 16 CASSPRTGLSGNTIYF
TRBJ2-1 - TRBV24-1 14 CATSQGAGTYEQFF
TRBJ1-2 - TRBV28 15 CASSPLSTLNYGYTF
TRBJ2-3 few TRBV5-4 14 CASSLGGSADTQYF
TRBJ2-6 - TRBV7-9 17 CASSLGQGVAGANVLTF
TRBJ2-1 - TRBV27 12 CASSISQNEQFF
TRBJ2-7 - TRBV20-1 18 CSAGHSGRVALGPYQQRF
TRBJ2-2 - TRBV6-5 17 CASTLQDDEAYTGELFF
TRBJ1-1 many TRBV6-1 13 CASSLQENTEAFF
TRBJ2-1 - TRBV20-1 12 CSTGETYNEQFF
TRBJ2-2 once TRBV24-1 14 CASSLGPGSGELFF
TRBJ2-2 - TRBV7-9 14 CASNQGIQTGELFF
- - TRBV7-3 16 CASSQTQGAGLETQYF
TRBJ1-1 - TRBV7-6 14 CASSLVLEGTEAFF
TRBJ1-5 many TRBV18 14 CASSPDREGQPQHF
TRBJ1-2 - TRBV25-1 14 CASSEGSGGWGYTF
TRBJ2-1 many TRBV2 12 CASSDKSNEQFF
TRBJ2-6 once TRBV6-5 16 CASSYRRADGANVLTF
TRBJ1-1 - TRBV24-1 13 CASSLGVNTEAFF
TRBJ1-1 - TRBV6-5 14 CASRPTGVNTEAFF
TRBJ1-1 many TRBV2 13 CASRRDMNTEAFF
TRBJ2-3 - TRBV29-1 13 CSVGGRFTDTQYF
TRBJ2-3 - TRBV25-1 19 CASSPRPGTSGRRSDTQYF